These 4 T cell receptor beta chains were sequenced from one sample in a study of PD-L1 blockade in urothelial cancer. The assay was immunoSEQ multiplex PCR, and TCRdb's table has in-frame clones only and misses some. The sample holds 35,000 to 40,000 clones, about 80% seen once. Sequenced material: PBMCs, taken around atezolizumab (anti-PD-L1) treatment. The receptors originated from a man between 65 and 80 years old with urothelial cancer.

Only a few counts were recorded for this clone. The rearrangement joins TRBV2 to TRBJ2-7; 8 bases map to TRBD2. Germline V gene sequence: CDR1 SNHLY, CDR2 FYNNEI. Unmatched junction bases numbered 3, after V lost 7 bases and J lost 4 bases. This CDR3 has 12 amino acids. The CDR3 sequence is CASTSGGYEQYF. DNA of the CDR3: TGTGCCAGCACAAGCGGGGGTTACGAGCAGTACTTC.

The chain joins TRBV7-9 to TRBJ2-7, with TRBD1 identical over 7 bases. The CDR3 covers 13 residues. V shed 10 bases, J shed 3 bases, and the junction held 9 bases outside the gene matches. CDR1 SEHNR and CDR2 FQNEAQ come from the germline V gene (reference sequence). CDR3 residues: CATSRDRDYEQYF. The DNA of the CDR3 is TGTGCCACCTCTCGGGACAGAGACTACGAGCAGTACTTC.

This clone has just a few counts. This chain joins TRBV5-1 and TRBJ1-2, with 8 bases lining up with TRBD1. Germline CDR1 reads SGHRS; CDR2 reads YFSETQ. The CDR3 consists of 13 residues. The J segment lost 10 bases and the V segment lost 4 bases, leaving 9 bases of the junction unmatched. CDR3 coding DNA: TGCGCCAGCAGCCCCGACAGGGGCCTAGACTACACCTTC. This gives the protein CASSPDRGLDYTF.

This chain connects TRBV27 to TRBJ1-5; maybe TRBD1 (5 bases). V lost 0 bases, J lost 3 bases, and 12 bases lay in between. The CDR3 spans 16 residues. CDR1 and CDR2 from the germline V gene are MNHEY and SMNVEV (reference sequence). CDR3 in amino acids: CASSLSWGVYNQPQHF. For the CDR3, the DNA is TGTGCCAGCAGTTTATCGTGGGGGGTGTACAATCAGCCCCAGCATTTT.